This T cell receptor (beta chain) was identified during a study of identical twins. Study results and limitations: Cord blood's abundant beta clonotypes had fewer insertions, unlike memory repertoires. The authors drew conclusions from cross-sectional statistical analysis rather than following the same donors.

Germline-derived CDR1 and CDR2 are DFQATT and SNEGSKA (reference sequence). Trimming removed 4 bases at V and 2 bases at J, with 11 bases between. The CDR3 covers 13 residues. TCRdb passed the 5' RACE reads through MiXCR, listing each CDR3 protein once. The sample lists about 200,000 distinct CDR3 sequences; roughly a tenth were seen once. This clonotype was detected only a few times. Its matching antigen is unknown. Specimen: memory T cells sorted from blood. The receptor was derived from a man between 50 and 59 years old in good health. This chain connects TRBV20-1 to TRBJ2-5; D is tentatively TRBD1 or TRBD2 (5 bases each). CDR3 in amino acids: CSATGQAQETQYF. CDR3 bases: TGCAGTGCTACGGGGCAGGCACAAGAGACCCAGTACTTC.